What follows are 20 T cell receptor beta chains derived from one specimen sequenced in a study of response to subunit inactivated influenza vaccine. TCRdb ran MiXCR on the RT-PCR reads and lists one entry per CDR3 protein. The repertoire holds 860,000 or so distinct CDR3 sequences, with 21% as singletons. Here the sequenced sample was PBMCs from blood, taken approximately 5 days after vaccination. The receptor set was obtained from a man aged 45-65 years who received an inactivated influenza vaccine.

The V gene is TRBV6-1, the J gene TRBJ2-7; TRBD1 agrees at 10 bases. Per the germline V gene, CDR1 is MNHNS and CDR2 is SASEGT. The V gene end was trimmed by 6 bases and the J gene end by 6 bases; junction bases not matched to a gene: 8. The CDR3 totals 14 residues. This chain's CDR3 is CASSQDRGKSEQYF. CDR3 nucleotide sequence: TGTGCCAGCAGCCAGGACAGGGGGAAGAGCGAGCAGTACTTC.

This CDR3 reads CASSDGTYQRETQYF. CDR3 in DNA: TGTGCCAGCAGCGACGGGACGTACCAAAGGGAGACCCAGTACTTC. The chain is built from TRBV9 and TRBJ2-5, with D perhaps matching TRBD1 or TRBD2 (5 bases each). The CDR3 consists of 15 residues. Germline CDR1 and CDR2: SGDLS and YYNGEE. The V end was cut by 3 bases, the J end by 5 bases, with 17 bases between.

The table lists this clonotype with many counts. V gene TRBV9 combines with J gene TRBJ2-3; 10 bases map to TRBD2. The CDR3 spans 16 residues. The germline gives CDR1 SGDLS, CDR2 YYNGEE. The V segment lost 4 bases and the J segment 6 bases; nucleotides outside the gene matches: 11. The CDR3 reads CASSSQREGGLDTQYF. CDR3 nucleotides: TGTGCCAGCAGCTCTCAGCGGGAGGGCGGCCTCGATACGCAGTATTTT.

This rearrangement joins TRBV6-1 to TRBJ1-2, with 7 nucleotides matching TRBD1. With 10 bases clipped from V and 3 bases from J, the junction kept 8 bases outside the gene matches. CDR1 is MNHNS, CDR2 SASEGT, per germline. This CDR3 contains 13 residues. The CDR3 region is CATLDREDYGYTF. DNA of the CDR3: TGTGCCACCCTCGACAGGGAGGACTATGGCTACACCTTC.

This clonotype was observed a handful of times. The V and J genes are TRBV12-3 or TRBV12-4 and TRBJ2-3, with D possibly matching TRBD2 (5 bases). There are 15 residues in the CDR3. V was clipped by 2 bases and J by 6 bases, with 15 bases between them. CDR3 bases: TGTGCCAGCAGTTTAAGCTTGGGCGGGTTGGATACGCAGTATTTT. It is translated as CASSLSLGGLDTQYF.

V and J are TRBV7-8 and TRBJ2-1, with 8 nucleotides matching TRBD1. J was trimmed by 2 bases and V by 3 bases; bases with no gene match: 3. This CDR3 spans 15 amino acids. Per the germline V gene, CDR1 is SGHVS and CDR2 is FQNEAQ. The CDR3 protein is CASSFRGLTYNEQFF. CDR3 DNA: TGTGCCAGCAGCTTCAGGGGGCTAACCTACAATGAGCAGTTCTTC.

This chain joins TRBV6-2 or TRBV6-3 and TRBJ2-7; TRBD1 matches at 10 bases. The V gene's germline CDR1 is MNHEY and CDR2 SVGEGT. V trimming: 6 bases; J trimming: 6 bases; junction bases outside the gene matches: 11. CDR3 length: 15 amino acids. The CDR3 reads CASRKLGQGEFEQYF. The DNA of the CDR3 is TGTGCCAGCAGAAAGCTCGGACAGGGGGAATTCGAGCAGTACTTC.

The rearrangement uses TRBV29-1 and TRBJ2-7; TRBD1 matches 9 bases. V lost 0 bases to trimming and J lost 3 bases; unmatched junction nucleotides: 6. Germline V gene sequence: CDR1 SQVTM, CDR2 ANQGSEA. This CDR3 region has 15 residues. In nucleotides, the CDR3 is TGCAGCGTTGAAGATCTTCGGGGACAGGGCTACGAGCAGTACTTC. This sequence encodes CSVEDLRGQGYEQYF.

The chain joins TRBV4-1 to TRBJ2-5; 15 bases are a match to TRBD2. Trimming took 3 bases from V and 4 from J; bases not matched to a gene: 9. Germline CDR1 is MGHRA and CDR2 is YSYEKL. The CDR3 length is 18 residues. The CDR3 DNA reads TGCGCCAGCAGCCACGGGACTAGCGGGAGGAATTATGGAGAGACCCAGTACTTC. Amino acids: CASSHGTSGRNYGETQYF.

This clonotype was counted a few times. The chain uses TRBV28 and TRBJ2-7; 7 bases are a match to TRBD1. Germline assignment: CDR1 MDHEN and CDR2 SYDVKM. CDR3 length: 12 amino acids. J was trimmed by 6 bases and V by 4 bases; bases with no gene match: 3. This chain's CDR3 is CASSSGQAEQYF. CDR3 in DNA: TGTGCCAGCAGTTCCGGACAGGCCGAGCAGTACTTC.

The gene calls are TRBV6-2 or TRBV6-3 and TRBJ2-7; TRBD2 matches at 7 bases. The V gene's germline CDR1 is MNHEY and CDR2 SVGEGT. J was trimmed by 6 bases and V by 2 bases; bases with no gene match: 13. The CDR3 extends over 16 amino acids. CDR3 loop: CASSYTQRGRLGEQYF. CDR3 bases: TGTGCCAGCAGTTACACCCAGCGGGGTAGATTGGGCGAGCAGTACTTC.

The V gene is TRBV10-3, the J gene TRBJ2-5, with D perhaps TRBD2 (5 bases). V lost 2 bases to trimming and J lost 8 bases, with 18 bases between them. Germline V lookup: CDR1 ENHRY, CDR2 SYGVKD. The CDR3 covers 15 residues. This CDR3 reads CAISEAADSGVTQYF. The CDR3 DNA follows: TGTGCCATCAGTGAGGCGGCGGACTCCGGGGTAACCCAGTACTTC.

This clonotype was observed many times. J is TRBJ2-7 and V is TRBV10-3, with TRBD2 identical over 11 bases. The V gene end was trimmed by 6 bases and the J gene end by 2 bases; junction bases not matched to a gene: 6. The CDR3 totals 15 residues. Per the germline V gene, CDR1 is ENHRY and CDR2 is SYGVKD. Written as DNA, the CDR3 is TGTGCCATCAGGAGGAAACTAGCGGGAGCCTACGAGCAGTACTTC. Translation gives CAIRRKLAGAYEQYF.

This clonotype was detected only a few times. The chain has TRBV4-2 and TRBJ2-5; TRBD2 matches 16 bases. Germline V gives CDR1 LGHNA, CDR2 YNFKEQ. This CDR3 comprises 17 residues. The trim removed 3 bases at V and 4 bases at J, leaving 5 bases unmatched. The CDR3 is CASSQGTSGGASETQYF. For the CDR3, the DNA is TGTGCCAGCAGCCAGGGGACTAGCGGGGGGGCATCAGAGACCCAGTACTTC.

The rearrangement links TRBV10-1 to TRBJ2-3; 14 bases map to TRBD2. The CDR3 covers 15 residues. Per germline, CDR1 WNHNN and CDR2 SYGVQD (reference sequence). V shed 7 bases and J 11 bases; nucleotides not matched to a gene: 11. The CDR3 is CASTSGLAGAQVQYF. For the CDR3, the DNA is TGCGCCAGCACTTCGGGACTAGCGGGGGCCCAGGTGCAGTATTTT.

The chain joins TRBV4-3 to TRBJ2-2; TRBD1 matches 8 bases. The trim removed 7 bases at V and 5 bases at J, leaving 12 bases unmatched. The germline V gene encodes CDR1 LGHNA and CDR2 YSLEER. This CDR3 contains 16 residues. The CDR3 reads CASTLMTGVMTGELFF. CDR3 nucleotide sequence: TGCGCCAGCACCTTGATGACAGGGGTAATGACCGGGGAGCTGTTTTTT.

The table lists this clonotype with a few counts. The V and J genes are TRBV6-5 and TRBJ2-1; D possibly matches TRBD1 or TRBD2 (6 bases each). From germline, CDR1 is MNHEY and CDR2 SVGAGI. The CDR3 runs to 14 residues. Trimming removed 2 bases at V and 8 bases at J, with 13 bases between. The CDR3 DNA reads as TGTGCCAGCAGTTACAGGGGGGTGTATGATGAGCAGTTCTTC. Its protein product is CASSYRGVYDEQFF.

This clonotype was detected ten times or more. An end of the junction does not agree with germline; a read error may underlie this. This chain connects TRBV6-5 to TRBJ1-4, with D possibly TRBD1 on 6 matching bases. The CDR3 contains 14 residues. Germline V lookup: CDR1 MNHEY, CDR2 SVGAGI. DNA for the CDR3: TGTGCCAGCAGTTATACGGGGGCTAAGGAAAAACTGTTTTTT. It yields the protein CASSYTGAKEKLFF.

This clonotype has a count of ten or more. The chain recombines TRBV15 with TRBJ1-6; D gene unclear. CDR3 size: 15 residues. V lost 0 bases and J lost 6, with 9 bases in between. CDR1 and CDR2 from the germline V gene are LNHNV and YYDKDF (reference sequence). CDR3 in amino acids: CATSRDRQPNSPLHF. The CDR3 region has the DNA TGTGCCACCAGCAGAGATAGGCAGCCTAATTCACCCCTCCACTTT.

The CDR3, as DNA: TGTGCCAGCAGCTTAGTTGGCGGAATAAGCTCTGGAAACACCATATATTTT. Its translation is CASSLVGGISSGNTIYF. The chain has TRBV7-2 and TRBJ1-3; D unclear. The V end was cut by 1 base, the J end by 0 bases, with 13 bases between. The CDR3 extends over 17 amino acids. From germline, CDR1 is SGHTA and CDR2 FQGNSA. The full variable domain, in which reference TRBV7-2 and TRBJ1-3 provide the parts outside the CDR3, is GAGVSQSPSNKVTEKGKDVELRCDPISGHTALYWYRQSLGQGLEFLIYFQGNSAPDKSGLPSDRFSAERTGGSVSTLTIQRTQQEDSAVYLCASSLVGGISSGNTIYFGEGSWLTVV.